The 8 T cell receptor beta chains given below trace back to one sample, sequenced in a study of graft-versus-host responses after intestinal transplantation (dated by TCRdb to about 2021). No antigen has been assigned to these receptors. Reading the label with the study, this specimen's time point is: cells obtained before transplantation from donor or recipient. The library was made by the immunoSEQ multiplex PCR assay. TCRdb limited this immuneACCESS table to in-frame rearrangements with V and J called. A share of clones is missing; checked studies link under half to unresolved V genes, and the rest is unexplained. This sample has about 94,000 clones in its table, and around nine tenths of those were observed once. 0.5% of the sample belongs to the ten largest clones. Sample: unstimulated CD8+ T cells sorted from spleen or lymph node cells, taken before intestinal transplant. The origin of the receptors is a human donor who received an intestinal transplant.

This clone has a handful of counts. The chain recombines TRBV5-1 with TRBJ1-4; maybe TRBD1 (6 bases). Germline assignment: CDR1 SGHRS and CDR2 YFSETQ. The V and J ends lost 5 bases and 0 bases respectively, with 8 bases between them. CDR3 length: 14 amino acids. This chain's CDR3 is CASRWTATNEKLFF. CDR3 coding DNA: TGCGCCAGCAGATGGACAGCAACTAATGAAAAACTGTTTTTT.

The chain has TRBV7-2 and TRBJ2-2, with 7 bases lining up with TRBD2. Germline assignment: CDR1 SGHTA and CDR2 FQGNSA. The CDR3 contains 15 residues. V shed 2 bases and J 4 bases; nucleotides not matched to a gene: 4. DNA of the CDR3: TGTGCCAGCAGCTTATGGGGAGGGATCACCGGGGAGCTGTTTTTT. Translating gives CASSLWGGITGELFF.

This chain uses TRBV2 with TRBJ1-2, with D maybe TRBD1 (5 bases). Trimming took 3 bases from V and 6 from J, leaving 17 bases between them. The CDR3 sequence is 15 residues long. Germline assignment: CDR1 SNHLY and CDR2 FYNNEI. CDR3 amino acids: CASSDGTDYPHGYTF. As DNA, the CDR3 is TGTGCCAGCAGTGATGGGACTGACTATCCACATGGCTACACCTTC.

The CDR3 DNA follows: TGTGCCATCAGTGAGTCCCCCCTCACAACTAGGAACAATGAGCAGTTCTTC. It translates to CAISESPLTTRNNEQFF. The gene calls are TRBV10-3 and TRBJ2-1; D is perhaps TRBD2 (5 bases). V lost 0 bases, J lost 5 bases, and 17 bases lay in between. The CDR3 runs 17 residues. Germline CDR1 is ENHRY and CDR2 is SYGVKD.

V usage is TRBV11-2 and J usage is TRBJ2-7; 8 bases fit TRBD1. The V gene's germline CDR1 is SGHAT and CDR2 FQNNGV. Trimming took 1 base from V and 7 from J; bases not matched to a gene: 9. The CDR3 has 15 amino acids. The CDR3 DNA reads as TGTGCCAGCAGCTTAGTCCGGGACAGGTCACAAGAGCAGTACTTC. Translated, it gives CASSLVRDRSQEQYF.

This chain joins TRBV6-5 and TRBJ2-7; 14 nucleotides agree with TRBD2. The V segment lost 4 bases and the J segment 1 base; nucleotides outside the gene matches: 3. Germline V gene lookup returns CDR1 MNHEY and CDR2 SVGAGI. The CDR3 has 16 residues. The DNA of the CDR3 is TGTGCCAGCAGTTGGACTAGCGGGGGGTTGTCCTACGAGCAGTACTTC. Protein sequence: CASSWTSGGLSYEQYF.

CDR3 sequence: CASSLSPPSGGAYEQFF. As DNA, the CDR3 is TGTGCCAGCAGTTTATCGCCCCCTAGCGGGGGGGCCTATGAGCAGTTCTTC. This chain uses TRBV27 with TRBJ2-1; TRBD2 matches 12 bases. J lost 8 bases, V lost 0 bases, and 8 bases had no gene match. Germline values: CDR1 MNHEY, CDR2 SMNVEV (reference sequence). This CDR3 has 17 residues.

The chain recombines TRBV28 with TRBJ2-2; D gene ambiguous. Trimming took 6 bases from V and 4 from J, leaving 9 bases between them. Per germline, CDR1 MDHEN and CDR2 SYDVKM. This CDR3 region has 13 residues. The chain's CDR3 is CASSPSVTGELFF. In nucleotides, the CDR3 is TGTGCCAGCAGCCCCTCGGTCACCGGGGAGCTGTTTTTT. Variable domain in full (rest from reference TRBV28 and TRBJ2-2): DVKVTQSSRYLVKRTGEKVFLECVQDMDHENMFWYRQDPGLGLRLIYFSYDVKMKEKGDIPEGYSVSREKKERFSLILESASTNQTSMYLCASSPSVTGELFFGEGSRLTVL.